The 17 T cell receptor beta chains below come from one sample, sequenced in a study of blood T cells in healthy people across ages. A second PCR of about 6 to 11 cycles used a sample-barcoded 5' primer and a J-beta primer mix. MiXCR, run by TCRdb on the 5' RACE reads, gives a single entry per CDR3 protein. This table has roughly 930,000 distinct CDR3 sequences, 40% to 60% appearing once. The sequenced material came from blood. These receptors were collected from a man younger than 45 in good health.

This chain links TRBV7-2 with TRBJ2-7; D is perhaps TRBD1 (6 bases). The CDR3 contains 14 residues. The ends were cut back, 5 bases at V and 2 bases at J, with 13 bases in the middle. The V gene's germline CDR1 is SGHTA and CDR2 FQGNSA. The CDR3 here is CASSPPDSTYEQYF. In nucleotides, the CDR3 is TGTGCCAGCAGCCCGCCGGACAGCACCTACGAGCAGTACTTC.

The chain uses TRBV5-1 and TRBJ2-5, with D perhaps being TRBD1 or TRBD2 (6 bases each). The DNA matches TRBJ2-7 better at its end, which makes the J call doubtful. The CDR3 length is 15 residues. Germline CDR1 reads SGHRS; CDR2 reads YFSETQ. CDR3 nucleotides: TGCGCCAGCAGCCCTTCGGGGGCTCCGCCTTACGAGCAGTACTTC. It is translated as CASSPSGAPPYEQYF.

This clonotype was counted between two and nine times. The V gene is TRBV7-8, the J gene TRBJ2-3; D gene unclear. CDR3 length: 17 residues. CDR1 and CDR2 from the germline V gene are SGHVS and FQNEAQ. Trimming removed 6 bases from V and 0 bases from J, with 19 bases in between. The DNA of the CDR3 is TGTGCCAGCAGGCCTTGGGATTCAGGTCTCAGCACAGATACGCAGTATTTT. Amino acid sequence: CASRPWDSGLSTDTQYF. Full variable domain (rest looked up from reference TRBV7-8 and TRBJ2-3): GAGVSQSPRYKVAKRGQDVALRCDPISGHVSLFWYQQALGQGPEFLTYFQNEAQLDKSGLPSDRFFAERPEGSVSTLKIQRTQQEDSAVYLCASRPWDSGLSTDTQYFGPGTRLTVL.

A word on this clonotype: One junction end disagrees with the germline gene, perhaps due to a read error. This chain joins TRBV6-1 and TRBJ2-3; a weak D match, TRBD1 (5 bases). The CDR3 runs to 15 residues. Per germline, CDR1 MNHNS and CDR2 SASEGT. CDR3 nucleotides: TGTGCCAGCGGTGAAGCCAGGGATGGCACAGATACGCAGTATTTT. It yields the protein CASGEARDGTDTQYF.

The gene calls are TRBV11-1 and TRBJ2-7; possible D gene TRBD1, 6 bases. Trimming pared 2 bases from V and 1 base from J, leaving 15 bases between. The CDR3 is made up of 16 amino acids. The germline V gene has CDR1 SGHAT and CDR2 FQDESV (reference sequence). The CDR3 DNA sequence: TGTGCCAGCAGCTTAAGTAGCAGGGGCAAGTCCTACGAGCAGTACTTC. Protein: CASSLSSRGKSYEQYF.

This clonotype has only a few counts. The CDR3 bases are TGCGCCAGCAGCCAACCGGGACAGGGACTCGATGGCTACACCTTC. Its protein product is CASSQPGQGLDGYTF. This chain uses TRBV4-3 with TRBJ1-2, with 9 bases aligning to TRBD1. The CDR3 loop spans 15 amino acids. The V gene's germline CDR1 is LGHNA and CDR2 YSLEER. J gave up 6 bases and V 2 bases, and 7 bases lay outside the gene matches.

The CDR3 sequence is CSAREGSSYEQYF. CDR3 sequence (DNA): TGCAGTGCTAGGGAGGGGAGCTCCTACGAGCAGTACTTC. This chain joins TRBV20-1 and TRBJ2-7, with D tentatively TRBD2 (6 bases). The CDR3 has 13 amino acids. Germline lookup yields CDR1 DFQATT and CDR2 SNEGSKA (reference sequence). With 3 bases removed from V and 0 bases from J, the gap between germline ends came to 9 bases.

J is TRBJ2-7 and V is TRBV20-1; 8 bases match TRBD1. The CDR3 runs 13 residues. J gave up 7 bases and V 4 bases, and 9 bases lay outside the gene matches. Germline-derived CDR1 and CDR2 are DFQATT and SNEGSKA (reference sequence). The CDR3 reads CSATLSTGEEQYF. The CDR3 coding sequence is TGCAGTGCTACCCTATCGACAGGGGAAGAGCAGTACTTC.

The gene calls are TRBV29-1 and TRBJ1-1; D is possibly TRBD1 (5 bases). V was cut by 6 bases and J by 0 bases, with 11 bases left in between. The CDR3 loop spans 13 amino acids. In germline, CDR1 is SQVTM, CDR2 ANQGSEA. CDR3 amino acids: CSVSGNLNTEAFF. Written as DNA, the CDR3 is TGCAGCGTCTCAGGGAATTTGAACACTGAAGCTTTCTTT.

The genes are TRBV7-9 and TRBJ2-3; D remains unclear. Germline V CDR1 and CDR2: SEHNR, FQNEAQ (reference sequence). The CDR3 is 16 amino acids. The germline V and J ends were trimmed by 4 bases and 1 base, with 15 bases remaining between them. For the CDR3, the DNA is TGTGCCAGCAGCTCGTCCCCAGTGGTTCGCACAGATACGCAGTATTTT. This encodes CASSSSPVVRTDTQYF.

This chain uses TRBV15 with TRBJ2-5, with 7 bases lining up with TRBD2. CDR3 size: 13 residues. Germline loops: CDR1 LNHNV, CDR2 YYDKDF (reference sequence). V gave up 5 bases and J gave up 9 bases; unmatched junction bases: 9. CDR3 protein: CATSPPSGGPQYF. The CDR3 bases are TGTGCCACCAGCCCTCCTTCGGGAGGACCCCAGTACTTC.

The chain recombines TRBV27 with TRBJ2-6; the D is unclear. CDR1 MNHEY and CDR2 SMNVEV come from the germline V gene (reference sequence). This CDR3 has 14 residues. Trimming pared 6 bases from V and 4 bases from J, leaving 10 bases between. This CDR3 is CASRKVSGANVLTF. As DNA, the CDR3 is TGTGCCAGCAGGAAGGTGAGCGGGGCCAACGTCCTGACTTTC. The full variable domain, its missing parts supplied by reference TRBV27 and TRBJ2-6, is EAQVTQNPRYLITVTGKKLTVTCSQNMNHEYMSWYRQDPGLGLRQIYYSMNVEVTDKGDVPEGYKVSRKEKRNFPLILESPSPNQTSLYFCASRKVSGANVLTFGAGSRLTVL.

A note on this clonotype: A clone one base away is much larger, so this may be a read error. In nucleotides, the CDR3 is TGTGCCAGCAGCCCGGGACATGGACGTTTCTCTGGCTACACCTTC. It specifies CASSPGHGRFSGYTF. The chain combines TRBV6-5 with TRBJ1-2; a possible D gene is TRBD1 (6 bases). From germline, CDR1 is MNHEY and CDR2 SVGAGI. The CDR3 has 15 residues. Trimming stripped 6 bases from V and 7 bases from J, with 21 bases between.

This clonotype was seen a handful of times. J is TRBJ2-7 and V is TRBV27; TRBD1 might be the D (5 bases). CDR3 length: 15 residues. Deletions cut 2 bases from V and 3 bases from J, with 14 bases between. In germline, CDR1 is MNHEY, CDR2 SMNVEV (reference sequence). In DNA, the CDR3 is TGTGCCAGCAGTTTAGGGCAGGGTCAGGTCTACGAGCAGTACTTC. It translates to CASSLGQGQVYEQYF.

The chain recombines TRBV7-8 with TRBJ1-2, with a tentative D call TRBD1 (5 bases). The CDR3 is made up of 15 amino acids. Germline CDR1 and CDR2: SGHVS and FQNEAQ. Trimming took 0 bases from V and 4 from J, leaving 12 bases between them. The CDR3 loop reads CASSLASPGPYGYTF. In DNA form, the CDR3 reads TGTGCCAGCAGCTTAGCCTCGCCAGGGCCCTATGGCTACACCTTC. Variable domain in full (rest from reference TRBV7-8 and TRBJ1-2): GAGVSQSPRYKVAKRGQDVALRCDPISGHVSLFWYQQALGQGPEFLTYFQNEAQLDKSGLPSDRFFAERPEGSVSTLKIQRTQQEDSAVYLCASSLASPGPYGYTFGSGTRLTVV.

This clonotype was observed at least ten times. The chain links TRBV15 to TRBJ2-3; D is perhaps TRBD2 (5 bases). This CDR3 region has 16 residues. V gave up 4 bases and J gave up 2 bases, with 16 bases separating them. Germline V gene lookup returns CDR1 LNHNV and CDR2 YYDKDF (reference sequence). CDR3 sequence reads: CATSNGLVGNTDTQYF. CDR3 in DNA: TGTGCCACCAGCAACGGACTGGTGGGGAACACAGATACGCAGTATTTT.

The sample holds a few counts of this clonotype. The chain is built from TRBV5-5 and TRBJ2-7, with D possibly matching TRBD2 (6 bases). The ends were cut back, 4 bases at V and 2 bases at J, with 16 bases in the middle. Germline V gene lookup returns CDR1 SGHKS and CDR2 YYEKEE (reference sequence). The CDR3 totals 15 residues. The CDR3 protein is CASSQTGTPAYEQYF. The CDR3 coding sequence is TGTGCCAGCAGCCAAACCGGGACTCCAGCCTACGAGCAGTACTTC.